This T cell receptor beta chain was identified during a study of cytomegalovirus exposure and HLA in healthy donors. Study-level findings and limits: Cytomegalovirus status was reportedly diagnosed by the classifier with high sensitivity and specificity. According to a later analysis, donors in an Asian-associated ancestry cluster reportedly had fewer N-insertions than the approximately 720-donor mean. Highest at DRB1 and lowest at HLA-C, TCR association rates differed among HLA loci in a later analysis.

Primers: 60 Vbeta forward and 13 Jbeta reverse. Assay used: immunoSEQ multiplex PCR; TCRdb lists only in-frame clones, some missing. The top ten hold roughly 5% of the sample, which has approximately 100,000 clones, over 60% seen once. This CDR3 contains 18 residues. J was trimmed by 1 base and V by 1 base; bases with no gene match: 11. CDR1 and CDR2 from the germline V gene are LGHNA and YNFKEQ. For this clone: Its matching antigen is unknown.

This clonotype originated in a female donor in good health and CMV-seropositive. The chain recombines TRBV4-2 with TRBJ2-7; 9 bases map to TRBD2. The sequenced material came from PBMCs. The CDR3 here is CASSQAGAGGPTSYEQYF. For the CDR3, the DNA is TGTGCCAGCAGCCAAGCTGGGGCGGGAGGGCCAACTTCCTACGAGCAGTACTTC.